The table lists the clone carrying this T cell receptor (beta chain) with a count of one. What it binds is not known. TCRdb's copy holds only in-frame clones and misses some; the assay was immunoSEQ multiplex PCR. The sample shows some 86,000 clones, roughly 89% of them seen only once. This entry comes from a study of graft-versus-host responses after intestinal transplantation. Background on the study: Transplants given to recipients were multivisceral, liver-intestinal, or isolated intestinal. All recipients got anti-thymocyte globulin induction, then tacrolimus and steroids for 3 to 4 years.

Per germline, CDR1 SGHVS and CDR2 FNYEAQ. V was pared by 5 bases and J by 3 bases, with 11 bases between. The CDR3 contains 13 residues. General study findings and limits: Among circulating GvH clones, peak levels were associated with early post-transplant declines in HvG clones. In recipient marrow, GvH clones were found, and some appeared first in ileum or blood.

The chain couples TRBV7-6 to TRBJ2-7, with a tentative D call TRBD2 (6 bases). The source material was unstimulated CD4+ T cells sorted from spleen or lymph node cells, sampled before intestinal transplant. This clonotype was sampled from a human donor who received an intestinal transplant. This chain's CDR3 is CASSPGDLYEQYF. The DNA for the CDR3 is TGTGCCAGCAGCCCGGGGGATCTCTACGAGCAGTACTTC.